Listed here are 31 T cell receptor beta chains from one sample, sequenced in a study of blood T cells in healthy people across ages (dated by TCRdb to between 2014 and 2017). Library prep was done by 5' RACE. The sequencer listed for this sample is Illumina HiSeq 2500. A second roughly 7 to 11 cycle PCR used a sample-barcoded 5' primer and a J-beta primer mix. In-frame beta chains were kept once TCRdb had trimmed the public reads at Q25 with fastp and called clones with MiXCR. When rows share a CDR3 protein, they turn into one entry using the most common DNA and genes. The sample table holds about a million distinct CDR3 sequences, of which around two fifths were seen once. Together, the top ten hold less than 15% of the sample. Sequenced sample: blood. The receptors were gathered from a man aged 18-30 years in good health.

This clonotype was seen at least ten times. This sequence joins TRBV6-6 and TRBJ1-1; D not certain. CDR1 is MNHNY, CDR2 SVGAGI, per germline (reference sequence). Trimming took off 8 bases at V and 3 bases at J, with 7 bases between the two ends. The CDR3 consists of 11 residues. This CDR3 reads CASGSDTEAFF. For the CDR3, the DNA is TGTGCCAGCGGTTCAGACACTGAAGCTTTCTTT.

This clonotype occurred a few times. The V call is TRBV20-1, the J call TRBJ1-2, with D uncertain. CDR1 DFQATT and CDR2 SNEGSKA come from the germline V gene (reference sequence). The CDR3 has 13 amino acids. Trimming left V 6 bases short and J 0 bases short, with 11 bases between. The CDR3 bases are TGCAGTGCCAAGGACCCCCCTAACTATGGCTACACCTTC. It is translated as CSAKDPPNYGYTF.

The table lists this clonotype with a few counts. The chain employs TRBV12-3 or TRBV12-4 and TRBJ1-2; D perhaps matches TRBD1 (6 bases). The V end lost 4 bases, the J end lost 8 bases, and 14 bases lay between the germline ends. There are 13 residues in the CDR3. This CDR3 reads CASSSPGAGGYTF. The DNA of the CDR3 is TGTGCCAGCAGTTCACCGGGGGCAGGGGGCTACACCTTC.

The V and J genes are TRBV5-4 and TRBJ2-3; maybe TRBD2 (6 bases). This CDR3 has 17 residues. The germline V and J ends were trimmed by 1 base and 2 bases, with 17 bases remaining between them. CDR1 and CDR2 (germline): SGHNT, YYREEE (reference sequence). The CDR3 sequence: CASSLSYGGKDTDTQYF. CDR3 sequence (DNA): TGTGCCAGCAGCTTGTCTTACGGGGGTAAAGACACAGATACGCAGTATTTT. Using reference TRBV5-4 and TRBJ2-3 for the parts outside the CDR3, the full variable domain is ETGVTQSPTHLIKTRGQQVTLRCSSQSGHNTVSWYQQALGQGPQFIFQYYREEENGRGNFPPRFSGLQFPNYSSELNVNALELDDSALYLCASSLSYGGKDTDTQYFGPGTRLTVL.

The chain links TRBV28 to TRBJ1-1; D remains unclear. Germline V lookup: CDR1 MDHEN, CDR2 SYDVKM. The CDR3 is 12 residues long. V shed 4 bases and J shed 4 bases, with 7 bases lying between them. The CDR3 region is CASSSKPTEAFF. The DNA for the CDR3 is TGTGCCAGCAGTTCGAAGCCCACTGAAGCTTTCTTT.

This clonotype occurred a few times. CDR3 sequence: CASSFLFETGGTEAFF. For the CDR3, the DNA is TGTGCCAGCAGTTTTTTATTCGAGACAGGGGGCACTGAAGCTTTCTTT. The J gene is TRBJ1-1, the V gene TRBV28; 9 positions agree with TRBD1. Germline V gives CDR1 MDHEN, CDR2 SYDVKM. The CDR3 loop spans 16 amino acids. The junction had 9 bases not matched to a gene; V was cut back by 3 bases and J by 4 bases.

The chain is built from TRBV19 and TRBJ2-7; 11 nucleotides agree with TRBD1. The germline CDR1 and CDR2 sequences are LNHDA and SQIVND (reference sequence). The length of the CDR3 is 14 residues. Losses at the gene ends were 5 bases for V and 7 bases for J; bases not matched to a gene: 7. The CDR3 DNA sequence: TGTGCCAGTAGTCCGGACAGGGGGCCGTGGGAGCAGTACTTC. Its translation: CASSPDRGPWEQYF.

The chain uses TRBV3-1 and TRBJ2-5; tentatively, D is TRBD2 (5 bases). V lost 0 bases to trimming and J lost 11 bases, with 19 bases between them. Germline V gene sequence: CDR1 LGHDT, CDR2 YNNKEL (reference sequence). The CDR3 extends over 15 amino acids. For the CDR3, the DNA is TGTGCCAGCAGCCAAGATGGCGAAGCCTACGGGGAGCAGTACTTC. Protein sequence: CASSQDGEAYGEQYF.

J is TRBJ2-1 and V is TRBV6-5, with 7 bases that match TRBD2. The germline V gene encodes CDR1 MNHEY and CDR2 SVGAGI. The CDR3 consists of 17 residues. After removal of 1 base from V and 1 base from J, the junction contained 7 bases not matched to a gene. CDR3 sequence reads: CASSYYGGSPSYNEQFF. The CDR3 nucleotides are TGTGCCAGCAGTTACTACGGGGGGTCCCCATCCTACAATGAGCAGTTCTTC.

The chain combines TRBV3-1 with TRBJ2-1; D is uncertain. There are 15 residues in the CDR3. Looked up from germline, CDR1 is LGHDT and CDR2 is YNNKEL (reference sequence). Deletions cut 5 bases from V and 5 bases from J, with 16 bases between. CDR3 amino acids: CASSSKNPPNNEQFF. CDR3 bases: TGTGCCAGCAGCTCTAAAAACCCTCCTAACAATGAGCAGTTCTTC.

The V call is TRBV11-2, the J call TRBJ2-7; no reliable D call. The CDR3 covers 14 residues. Germline V gene lookup returns CDR1 SGHAT and CDR2 FQNNGV. With 5 bases removed from V and 4 bases from J, the gap between germline ends came to 15 bases. CDR3 nucleotide sequence: TGTGCCAGCAGCCCCACGTGGCGGCCTTACGAGCAGTACTTC. It codes for CASSPTWRPYEQYF.

The rearrangement joins TRBV7-2 to TRBJ2-7; TRBD1 might be the D (5 bases). Germline CDR1 is SGHTA and CDR2 is FQGNSA. Deletions cut 5 bases from V and 2 bases from J, with 10 bases between. This CDR3 comprises 13 residues. The CDR3, as DNA: TGTGCCAGCAGCGGGGCCGGACCCTACGAGCAGTACTTC. Its protein is CASSGAGPYEQYF.

The DNA of the CDR3 is TGTGCCAGCAGCCAAACTAGCGGCGACGCCTACAATGAGCAGTTCTTC. Protein sequence: CASSQTSGDAYNEQFF. This chain connects TRBV4-2 to TRBJ2-1, with 8 bases lining up with TRBD2. Trimming at V came to 2 bases and at J to 2 bases, leaving 5 bases not matched to a gene. This CDR3 has 16 amino acids. Germline assignment: CDR1 LGHNA and CDR2 YNFKEQ.

As to this clonotype: This clone may be a read error of a much larger clone one base away. The chain carries TRBV20-1 and TRBJ2-5, with D possibly TRBD2 on 5 matching bases. The end of the DNA fits TRBJ2-1 better, so the J call may be wrong. From germline, CDR1 is DFQATT and CDR2 SNEGSKA (reference sequence). This CDR3 has 12 residues. This chain's CDR3 is CSAGAVQETQFF. The CDR3 DNA reads as TGCAGTGCTGGAGCGGTACAAGAGACCCAGTTCTTC.

J is TRBJ2-3 and V is TRBV4-1; 8 bases align to TRBD2. The CDR3 extends over 15 amino acids. The germline V gene has CDR1 MGHRA and CDR2 YSYEKL. The junction had 3 bases not matched to a gene; V was cut back by 4 bases and J by 0 bases. The CDR3 DNA is TGCGCCAGCAGCCGACTAGCGCTCAGCACAGATACGCAGTATTTT. Translated, it gives CASSRLALSTDTQYF.

This clonotype showed up just a few times. V usage is TRBV20-1 and J usage is TRBJ1-4; a possible D gene is TRBD1 (5 bases). Germline V gene lookup returns CDR1 DFQATT and CDR2 SNEGSKA (reference sequence). The CDR3 runs to 12 residues. Trimming removed 3 bases from V and 11 bases from J, with 13 bases in between. As DNA, the CDR3 is TGCAGTGCTAGGACAGAGGGATACAAACTGTTTTTT. It encodes CSARTEGYKLFF.

This clonotype came up a few times. The chain has TRBV27 and TRBJ2-3; no definite D call. The CDR3 length is 12 residues. V lost 7 bases and J lost 11, with 16 bases in between. CDR1 is MNHEY, CDR2 SMNVEV, per germline (reference sequence). The CDR3 sequence: CASTKLGEQQYF. The CDR3 DNA is TGTGCCAGCACCAAACTTGGGGAACAGCAGTATTTT.

A word on this clonotype: Its ends do not fully match the called genes, so a read error is possible. This chain joins TRBV5-1 and TRBJ2-3; D possibly corresponds to TRBD2 (7 bases). CDR3 size: 21 residues. Per germline, CDR1 SGHRS and CDR2 YFSETQ. The CDR3 here is CASNQGRSGAGRQGWTDMQYF. Written as DNA, the CDR3 is TGCGCCAGCAACCAGGGACGTTCGGGAGCGGGGCGTCAGGGTTGGACAGATATGCAGTATTTT.

The chain carries TRBV10-2 and TRBJ2-4; D not resolved. Germline CDR1 reads WSHSY; CDR2 reads SAAADI. The CDR3 runs 18 residues. V gave up 0 bases and J gave up 8 bases, with 23 bases separating them. The CDR3 is CASSESLIEVSQKDIQYF. The CDR3 nucleotides are TGCGCCAGCAGTGAGTCGTTAATTGAGGTCTCGCAAAAGGACATTCAGTACTTC.

This clonotype was counted once. The chain employs TRBV20-1 and TRBJ2-2, with D possibly called TRBD1 or TRBD2 (5 bases each). The length of the CDR3 is 14 residues. V gave up 5 bases and J gave up 2 bases, with 12 bases separating them. Per germline, CDR1 DFQATT and CDR2 SNEGSKA (reference sequence). Here the CDR3 DNA reads TGCAGTGCTTCGGGGCCAGACAACACCGGGGAGCTGTTTTTT. It translates to CSASGPDNTGELFF.

The V gene is TRBV6-2 or TRBV6-3, the J gene TRBJ2-1; 8 bases match TRBD1. Trimming at V came to 4 bases and at J to 10 bases, leaving 9 bases not matched to a gene. Per germline, CDR1 MNHEY and CDR2 SVGEGT. There are 14 residues in the CDR3. The CDR3 sequence is CASSFSGGVYEQFF. As DNA, the CDR3 is TGTGCCAGCAGTTTTTCAGGGGGCGTCTACGAGCAGTTCTTC.

The chain carries TRBV5-1 and TRBJ2-3; tentatively, D is TRBD1 (5 bases). Trimming took 4 bases from V and 0 from J, leaving 15 bases between them. The V gene's germline CDR1 is SGHRS and CDR2 YFSETQ. This CDR3 has 16 residues. The CDR3 nucleotides are TGCGCCAGCAGCCCAGGGATTACCTTTAGCACAGATACGCAGTATTTT. Translated: CASSPGITFSTDTQYF. The full variable domain, rest sourced from reference TRBV5-1 and TRBJ2-3, is KAGVTQTPRYLIKTRGQQVTLSCSPISGHRSVSWYQQTPGQGLQFLFEYFSETQRNKGNFPGRFSGRQFSNSRSEMNVSTLELGDSALYLCASSPGITFSTDTQYFGPGTRLTVL.

J is TRBJ2-1 and V is TRBV2, with D perhaps matching TRBD2 (7 bases). The germline gives CDR1 SNHLY, CDR2 FYNNEI. Trimming removed 7 bases at V and 7 bases at J, with 23 bases between. This CDR3 contains 16 residues. This chain's CDR3 is CASTPFGGGRRNEQFF. The DNA for the CDR3 is TGTGCCAGCACCCCCTTTGGGGGGGGCCGTAGGAATGAGCAGTTCTTC.

This clonotype was picked up a small number of times. The chain uses TRBV11-2 and TRBJ2-1, with D perhaps TRBD1 (6 bases). Germline CDR1 is SGHAT and CDR2 is FQNNGV. Trimming took 0 bases from V and 8 from J, leaving 17 bases between them. The length of the CDR3 is 16 residues. As DNA, the CDR3 is TGTGCCAGCAGCTTAGAGTCGGCAGGGGTTGGCGATGAGCAGTTCTTC. As protein: CASSLESAGVGDEQFF.

The chain has TRBV12-3 or TRBV12-4 and TRBJ2-3; 12 bases align to TRBD2. The length of the CDR3 is 15 residues. With 7 bases clipped from V and 10 bases from J, the junction kept 12 bases outside the gene matches. The CDR3 spells CASNVASGGANSQYF. CDR3 sequence (DNA): TGTGCCAGCAACGTAGCTAGCGGGGGGGCCAACTCGCAGTATTTT.

A word on this clonotype: Possible read error: a much larger clone is one base away. This sequence joins TRBV4-3 and TRBJ2-1; 9 bases are shared with TRBD2. Germline trimming cut 0 bases from V and 2 bases from J; bases unmatched to any gene: 11. Germline V gene sequence: CDR1 LGHNA, CDR2 YSLEER. CDR3 length: 19 amino acids. CDR3 amino acids: CASSQELRTSVGPYNEQFF. The CDR3 DNA reads as TGCGCCAGCAGCCAAGAATTGCGGACTAGCGTTGGACCCTACAATGAGCAGTTCTTC.

The V call is TRBV7-2, the J call TRBJ2-3, with 8 nucleotides matching TRBD2. CDR1 is SGHTA, CDR2 FQGNSA, per germline. The CDR3 totals 15 residues. Losses at the gene ends were 4 bases for V and 1 base for J; bases not matched to a gene: 4. The CDR3 loop reads CASSSIAGRTDTQYF. The CDR3, as DNA: TGTGCCAGCAGCTCCATAGCGGGGCGCACAGATACGCAGTATTTT.

The count of this clonotype is one. The V gene is TRBV7-2, the J gene TRBJ1-2; D remains unclear. Germline V gene sequence: CDR1 SGHTA, CDR2 FQGNSA. V was shortened by 7 bases and J by 4 bases, with 19 bases between the two germline ends. CDR3 length: 15 residues. CDR3 nucleotides: TGTGCCAGCACCCCCCTGTTGGCGGCAGGCTATGGCTACACCTTC. It translates to CASTPLLAAGYGYTF.

The CDR3 DNA sequence: TGTGCCAGCAGTTTCGGAGCTGGCGACTACTACAATGAGCAGTTCTTC. Translating it yields CASSFGAGDYYNEQFF. The J gene is TRBJ2-1, the V gene TRBV27; D might be TRBD2 (5 bases). Trimming shortened V by 3 bases and J by 3 bases, and 15 bases separated the two germline ends. The CDR3 spans 16 residues. The germline V gene encodes CDR1 MNHEY and CDR2 SMNVEV (reference sequence).

The rearrangement uses TRBV4-3 and TRBJ2-5; 8 nucleotides line up with TRBD2. Germline-derived CDR1 and CDR2 are LGHNA and YSLEER. Trimming cost V 3 bases and J 4 bases; bases outside gene matches: 7. This CDR3 is built from 15 residues. CDR3 region: CASSHRLARLETQYF. The CDR3 nucleotides read TGCGCCAGCAGCCACCGACTAGCGAGGTTAGAGACCCAGTACTTC.

This chain connects TRBV6-2 or TRBV6-3 to TRBJ2-2; tentatively, D is TRBD2 (5 bases). The V gene's germline CDR1 is MNHEY and CDR2 SVGEGT. The CDR3 length is 15 residues. The V end lost 8 bases, the J end lost 3 bases, and 16 bases lay between the germline ends. The CDR3 nucleotides read TGTGCCAGCCTACGGGCGGGTTCCTACACCGGGGAGCTGTTTTTT. Its translation: CASLRAGSYTGELFF.